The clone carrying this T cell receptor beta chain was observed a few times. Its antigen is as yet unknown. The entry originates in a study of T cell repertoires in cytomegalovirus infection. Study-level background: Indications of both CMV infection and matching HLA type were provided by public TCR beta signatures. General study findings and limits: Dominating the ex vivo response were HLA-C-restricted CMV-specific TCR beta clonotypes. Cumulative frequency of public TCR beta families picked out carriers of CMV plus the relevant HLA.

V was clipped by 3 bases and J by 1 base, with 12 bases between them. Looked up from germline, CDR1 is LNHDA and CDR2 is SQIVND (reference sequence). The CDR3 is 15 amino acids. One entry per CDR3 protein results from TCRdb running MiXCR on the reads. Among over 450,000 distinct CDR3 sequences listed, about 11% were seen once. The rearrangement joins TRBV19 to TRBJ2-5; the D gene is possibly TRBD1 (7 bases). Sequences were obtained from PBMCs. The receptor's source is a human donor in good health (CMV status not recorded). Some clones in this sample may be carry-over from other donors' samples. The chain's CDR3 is CASSMEGAAQETQYF. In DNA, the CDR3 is TGTGCCAGTAGTATGGAGGGGGCTGCCCAAGAGACCCAGTACTTC. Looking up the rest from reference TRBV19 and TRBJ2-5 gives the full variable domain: DGGITQSPKYLFRKEGQNVTLSCEQNLNHDAMYWYRQDPGQGLRLIYYSQIVNDFQKGDIAEGYSVSREKKESFPLTVTSAQKNPTAFYLCASSMEGAAQETQYFGPGTRLLVL.